The source of this TCR beta chain is a study of metastatic and nonmetastatic thyroid tumors. At the level of the study: Thyroid patients, malignant and benign, had repertoires compared across blood and tumor or nodule tissue. Overall study results and limits: Malignant thyroid tumors reportedly had TCR beta diversity that was significantly higher than in benign nodules, in blood and tumor.

Each patient came to thyroid surgery without any prior treatment (of any kind). This clone was counted many times. What it binds is not known. The same CDR3 is also encoded by other DNA sequences in this sample. The authors' processing: A distant-metastasis classifier for papillary thyroid cancer was built using CDR3 differences across clinicopathological groups. TCRdb re-processed the PCR reads through MiXCR. The V and J calls and clone size are TCRdb's, not the authors'. The sample holds around 20,000 clones, roughly 15% seen once. The source of this sequence is a male donor with papillary thyroid cancer or a benign thyroid nodule (not recorded which). Some clones in this sample may be carry-over from other donors' samples. The sequenced material came from blood.

In DNA form, the CDR3 reads TGTGCCAGCACCCCGTTGGGGTTGAAGTTCTTC. Translation: CASTPLGLKFF. The gene calls are TRBV12-3 or TRBV12-4 and TRBJ2-1, with unresolved D. Deletions cut 7 bases from V and 14 bases from J, with 15 bases between. The CDR3 is made up of 11 amino acids.